The 14 T cell receptor beta chains below all came from one sample that was sequenced in a study of neoadjuvant nivolumab and ipilimumab in lung cancer. Only in-frame clones appear in the TCRdb table, and some are missing; sequencing was by immunoSEQ multiplex PCR. The data show tens of thousands of clones, 75% to 90% seen once. The sample consisted of blood, taken before neoadjuvant nivolumab, alone or with ipilimumab. Source of these receptors: an adult with non-small cell lung cancer. Some clones in this sample may be carry-over from other donors' samples.

This chain uses TRBV2 with TRBJ1-4; D remains ambiguous. The CDR3 has 13 amino acids. V lost 4 bases and J 6 bases, leaving 9 bases between the germline ends. From germline, CDR1 is SNHLY and CDR2 FYNNEI. Written as DNA, the CDR3 is TGTGCCAGCAGTGCCGGCGTATATGAAAAACTGTTTTTT. Translating it yields CASSAGVYEKLFF.

The chain couples TRBV18 to TRBJ1-2; possible D gene TRBD1, 6 bases. CDR3 length equals 15 residues. V lost 3 bases and J lost 8, with 19 bases in between. CDR1 and CDR2 from the germline V gene are KGHSH and LQKENI. The CDR3 sequence: CASSPNTDLQGGYTF. CDR3 nucleotide sequence: TGTGCCAGCTCACCCAACACCGATCTCCAGGGGGGCTACACCTTC. Based on the CDR3 plus reference TRBV18 and TRBJ1-2, the full variable domain is NAGVMQNPRHLVRRRGQEARLRCSPMKGHSHVYWYRQLPEEGLKFMVYLQKENIIDESGMPKERFSAEFPKEGPSILRIQQVVRGDSAAYFCASSPNTDLQGGYTFGSGTRLTVV.

This clone was counted once. The chain links TRBV5-1 to TRBJ2-2; 7 nucleotides line up with TRBD1. J gave up 5 bases and V 3 bases, and 10 bases lay outside the gene matches. The germline CDR1 and CDR2 sequences are SGHRS and YFSETQ. The CDR3 has 16 amino acids. CDR3 coding DNA: TGCGCCAGCAGCTCCCGGACAGGAGGAGGTACCGGGGAGCTGTTTTTT. Encoded protein: CASSSRTGGGTGELFF.

The chain has TRBV7-6 and TRBJ1-5, with D unresolved. Germline V gene sequence: CDR1 SGHVS, CDR2 FNYEAQ. The CDR3 is made up of 15 amino acids. V dropped 5 bases and J dropped 4 bases, with 15 bases sitting between them. This chain's CDR3 is CASSPHGDGNQPQHF. Here the CDR3 DNA reads TGTGCCAGCAGCCCCCACGGGGATGGTAATCAGCCCCAGCATTTT.

V usage is TRBV25-1 and J usage is TRBJ2-1; TRBD2 is a possible D gene (7 bases). Germline V gives CDR1 MGHDK, CDR2 SYGVNS. Trimming shortened V by 4 bases and J by 4 bases, and 17 bases separated the two germline ends. The CDR3 length is 16 residues. CDR3 sequence (DNA): TGTGCCAGCAGTGCCCCGGGGGGCGGCGGTTACAATGAGCAGTTCTTC. Its translation is CASSAPGGGGYNEQFF.

V is TRBV5-1 and J is TRBJ2-1; D unclear. Looked up from germline, CDR1 is SGHRS and CDR2 is YFSETQ. Trimming shortened V by 0 bases and J by 3 bases, and 13 bases separated the two germline ends. CDR3 length: 16 amino acids. The CDR3 DNA follows: TGCGCCAGCAGCTTGGCCCCCCTAACCAGCTACAATGAGCAGTTCTTC. Amino acid sequence: CASSLAPLTSYNEQFF.

The genes are TRBV11-3 and TRBJ1-1; D gene ambiguous. The CDR3 sequence is 13 residues long. Trimming cost V 1 base and J 3 bases, with 6 bases left between them. Looked up from germline, CDR1 is SGHNT and CDR2 is YENEEA. The CDR3 nucleotides read TGTGCCAGCAGCTTAGTGTCTTACACTGAAGCTTTCTTT. This gives the protein CASSLVSYTEAFF. The full variable domain, in which reference TRBV11-3 and TRBJ1-1 provide the parts outside the CDR3, is EAGVVQSPRYKIIEKKQPVAFWCNPISGHNTLYWYLQNLGQGPELLIRYENEEAVDDSQLPKDRFSAERLKGVDSTLKIQPAELGDSAVYLCASSLVSYTEAFFGQGTRLTVV.

The V gene is TRBV7-9, the J gene TRBJ1-4, with unresolved D. V lost 2 bases and J 12 bases, leaving 13 bases between the germline ends. CDR3 length equals 13 residues. In germline, CDR1 is SEHNR, CDR2 FQNEAQ (reference sequence). DNA of the CDR3: TGTGCCAGCAGCTTAATCGGGCTTGCAGAACTGTTTTTT. It yields the protein CASSLIGLAELFF.

The chain is built from TRBV4-2 and TRBJ2-1; 11 nucleotides align to TRBD1. Germline CDR1 is LGHNA and CDR2 is YNFKEQ. The CDR3 covers 16 residues. The trim removed 0 bases at V and 6 bases at J, leaving 4 bases unmatched. In DNA form, the CDR3 reads TGTGCCAGCAGCCAAGATCCGGGGACAGGGGGCAATGAGCAGTTCTTC. Translation gives CASSQDPGTGGNEQFF.

The CDR3 sequence is CAWSGGQRNEKLFF. CDR3 coding DNA: TGTGCCTGGAGTGGGGGGCAGCGAAATGAAAAACTGTTTTTT. The rearrangement links TRBV30 to TRBJ1-4; perhaps TRBD1 as D (6 bases). Between the trimmed V and J ends, which lost 1 base and 5 bases, there was a span of 11 bases. Germline CDR1 and CDR2: GTSNPN and SVGIG (reference sequence). The length of the CDR3 is 14 residues. Looking up the rest from reference TRBV30 and TRBJ1-4 gives the full variable domain: SQTIHQWPATLVQPVGSPLSLECTVEGTSNPNLYWYRQAAGRGLQLLFYSVGIGQISSEVPQNLSASRPQDRQFILSSKKLLLSDSGFYLCAWSGGQRNEKLFFGSGTQLSVL.

The V call is TRBV6-5, the J call TRBJ2-1; no firm D call. CDR3 size: 14 residues. The germline CDR1 and CDR2 sequences are MNHEY and SVGAGI. The germline V and J ends were trimmed by 3 bases and 9 bases, with 15 bases remaining between them. Written as DNA, the CDR3 is TGTGCCAGCAGTTATTCGGACCGCTATACTGAGCAGTTCTTC. It is translated as CASSYSDRYTEQFF.

The chain carries TRBV15 and TRBJ1-1; D perhaps matches TRBD1 (6 bases). This CDR3 has 15 residues. Trimming cost V 0 bases and J 6 bases, with 14 bases left between them. Germline CDR1 LNHNV, CDR2 YYDKDF (reference sequence). DNA for the CDR3: TGTGCCACCAGCAGAGATGGTGGGGGGCAGTCTGAAGCTTTCTTT. Translated, it gives CATSRDGGGQSEAFF.

The rearrangement uses TRBV30 and TRBJ2-5; 11 bases are shared with TRBD1. The CDR3 runs to 12 residues. Per the germline V gene, CDR1 is GTSNPN and CDR2 is SVGIG (reference sequence). CDR3 sequence: CAMDRGQETQYF. The CDR3 DNA reads TGTGCTATGGACAGGGGGCAGGAGACCCAGTACTTC.

The chain joins TRBV5-1 to TRBJ2-2; D is unclear. V was shortened by 0 bases and J by 6 bases, with 6 bases between the two germline ends. The length of the CDR3 is 13 residues. In germline, CDR1 is SGHRS, CDR2 YFSETQ. The CDR3 protein is CASSLGGPGELFF. The CDR3 DNA reads as TGCGCCAGCAGCTTGGGGGGTCCCGGGGAGCTGTTTTTT.